Below are 15 T cell receptor beta chains sequenced from a single sample in a study of T cell repertoires in cytomegalovirus infection. Each CDR3 protein gets one entry after TCRdb re-called the reads with MiXCR. The sample yields about 160,000 distinct CDR3 sequences, about 22% seen once. What these receptors recognize is not known. Sequenced here: CD8+ T cells from cultured PBMCs, sampled from culture after CMV antigen stimulation. Every receptor here comes from a human donor in good health (CMV status not recorded). Some clones in this sample may be carry-over from other donors' samples.

V usage is TRBV20-1 and J usage is TRBJ1-1; 10 nucleotides agree with TRBD1. The CDR3 is 12 residues long. Germline trimming cut 5 bases from V and 6 bases from J; bases unmatched to any gene: 3. Germline CDR1 is DFQATT and CDR2 is SNEGSKA (reference sequence). The CDR3: CSALDRGPEAFF. As DNA, the CDR3 is TGCAGTGCTCTTGACAGGGGGCCTGAAGCTTTCTTT.

The rearrangement joins TRBV5-1 to TRBJ1-2; D may be TRBD1 (5 bases). The CDR3 is 14 amino acids. The V end was cut by 0 bases, the J end by 4 bases, with 10 bases between. The germline V gene has CDR1 SGHRS and CDR2 YFSETQ. CDR3 nucleotide sequence: TGCGCCAGCAGCTTGGAACCGGGACCCTATGGCTACACCTTC. Encoded protein: CASSLEPGPYGYTF.

This clonotype has more than one count but fewer than ten. The chain uses TRBV11-2 and TRBJ2-3, with 7 nucleotides matching TRBD2. The J segment lost 1 base and the V segment lost 7 bases, leaving 8 bases of the junction unmatched. This CDR3 region has 15 residues. CDR1 and CDR2 from the germline V gene are SGHAT and FQNNGV. For the CDR3, the DNA is TGTGCCAGCACTTCAGCGGGGTGGGGCACAGATACGCAGTATTTT. Translation gives CASTSAGWGTDTQYF.

The chain has TRBV12-5 and TRBJ2-5, with D maybe TRBD1 (5 bases). This CDR3 has 13 residues. The germline V and J ends were trimmed by 4 bases and 2 bases, with 8 bases remaining between them. Germline CDR1 reads LGHNT; CDR2 reads FRNRAP. The CDR3 region is CASGSDSQETQYF. The CDR3 nucleotides read TGTGCTAGTGGTTCTGACAGTCAAGAGACCCAGTACTTC.

The rearrangement links TRBV7-6 to TRBJ1-4; D may be TRBD1 (6 bases). Trimming removed 5 bases at V and 6 bases at J, with 19 bases between. The CDR3 covers 16 residues. CDR1 and CDR2 from the germline V gene are SGHVS and FNYEAQ. The CDR3 reads CASSSNHRVKDEKLFF. Here the CDR3 DNA reads TGTGCCAGCAGCAGCAATCACAGGGTAAAGGATGAAAAACTGTTTTTT.

The chain couples TRBV12-3 or TRBV12-4 to TRBJ2-3, with 8 bases fitting TRBD2. J lost 4 bases, V lost 11 bases, and 11 bases had no gene match. The CDR3 contains 14 residues. CDR3 in DNA: TGTGCCTCCACCGGGGGGGGGCTCGCAGATACGCAGTATTTT. It yields the protein CASTGGGLADTQYF.

The chain couples TRBV27 to TRBJ1-4; 8 bases agree with TRBD1. Germline values: CDR1 MNHEY, CDR2 SMNVEV (reference sequence). This CDR3 is 16 amino acids long. After removal of 8 bases from V and 7 bases from J, the junction contained 15 bases not matched to a gene. This CDR3 reads CASSPSGGNRGEKLFF. The CDR3 nucleotides read TGTGCCAGCTCCCCCTCAGGGGGCAACAGAGGTGAAAAACTGTTTTTT.

This clonotype was seen only a few times. V usage is TRBV7-8 and J usage is TRBJ1-1; D remains ambiguous. The CDR3 covers 11 residues. The germline V and J ends were trimmed by 5 bases and 1 base, with 2 bases remaining between them. Germline-derived CDR1 and CDR2 are SGHVS and FQNEAQ. CDR3 nucleotide sequence: TGTGCCAGCAGCCAGAACACTGAAGCTTTCTTT. Protein: CASSQNTEAFF. Filled out from reference TRBV7-8 and TRBJ1-1, the complete variable domain reads GAGVSQSPRYKVAKRGQDVALRCDPISGHVSLFWYQQALGQGPEFLTYFQNEAQLDKSGLPSDRFFAERPEGSVSTLKIQRTQQEDSAVYLCASSQNTEAFFGQGTRLTVV.

This chain joins TRBV7-9 and TRBJ2-1; D possibly corresponds to TRBD2 (5 bases). The CDR3 runs 14 residues. Trimming took off 1 base at V and 6 bases at J, with 10 bases between the two ends. Germline loops: CDR1 SEHNR, CDR2 FQNEAQ (reference sequence). The CDR3 nucleotides are TGTGCCAGCAGCTTAGTCGGGGAAGGCAATGAGCAGTTCTTC. It codes for CASSLVGEGNEQFF.

This clonotype was seen a handful of times. CDR3 in DNA: TGTGCCATCATTTGGGGGGGCACTGAAGCTTTCTTT. This sequence encodes CAIIWGGTEAFF. The chain uses TRBV6-1 and TRBJ1-1, with a possible D match to TRBD1 (5 bases). CDR1 is MNHNS, CDR2 SASEGT, per germline. V lost 10 bases and J lost 4, with 13 bases in between. The CDR3 is 12 amino acids.

This chain links TRBV7-8 with TRBJ2-7, with D perhaps TRBD2 (6 bases). There are 13 residues in the CDR3. V lost 5 bases to trimming and J lost 1 base, with 9 bases between them. In germline, CDR1 is SGHVS, CDR2 FQNEAQ. DNA for the CDR3: TGTGCCAGCAGCATGGGACTTTCCTACGAGCAGTACTTC. It encodes CASSMGLSYEQYF.

This clonotype was counted only a few times. The V and J genes are TRBV7-2 and TRBJ2-3; D possibly matches TRBD1 or TRBD2 (5 bases each). CDR3 length: 16 residues. The germline V gene encodes CDR1 SGHTA and CDR2 FQGNSA. V lost 6 bases and J 1 base, leaving 17 bases between the germline ends. CDR3 residues: CASSFTGLRGTDTQYF. The CDR3 DNA reads as TGTGCCAGCAGTTTCACGGGGCTACGGGGCACAGATACGCAGTATTTT.

This clonotype was counted a few times. CDR3 amino acids: CASSQDELNTEAFF. CDR3 DNA: TGCGCCAGCAGCCAAGATGAGTTGAACACTGAAGCTTTCTTT. The chain links TRBV4-3 to TRBJ1-1, with D hard to call. Germline-derived CDR1 and CDR2 are LGHNA and YSLEER. The CDR3 runs 14 residues. The ends were cut back, 0 bases at V and 0 bases at J, with 5 bases in the middle.

V is TRBV27 and J is TRBJ2-2; D remains ambiguous. V lost 7 bases, J lost 2 bases, and 11 bases lay in between. The CDR3 consists of 14 residues. Germline V gene data show CDR1 as MNHEY and CDR2 as SMNVEV (reference sequence). CDR3 nucleotide sequence: TGTGCCAGCATGGGTGGTGTCAACACCGGGGAGCTGTTTTTT. Its protein product is CASMGGVNTGELFF.

The chain couples TRBV7-2 to TRBJ2-3; D gene uncertain. This CDR3 region has 11 residues. Germline V lookup: CDR1 SGHTA, CDR2 FQGNSA. V shed 6 bases and J shed 3 bases, with 4 bases lying between them. CDR3 coding DNA: TGTGCCAGCAGAGGAACAGATACGCAGTATTTT. Translated: CASRGTDTQYF.